The rows below give T cell receptor beta chains drawn from one sample of a study of human T cells and chemical hapten exposure. TCRdb reanalysed the RACE reads using MiXCR and keeps one entry per CDR3 protein. The sample has 30,000 to 40,000 distinct CDR3 sequences, roughly 5.5% seen once. Sequenced sample: whole blood. Receptor source: a human donor in good health. Some clones in this sample may be carry-over from other donors' samples. Both conserved end residues are part of each CDR3. Fields, in order: CDR3 protein, CDR3 DNA, clone size, D gene, V gene, J gene. The D gene is left open where the match is weak. Clone sizes are given selectively: once, few, many, or a class where the clone is expanded.

CDR3aa: CASTAWTGGSQETQYF
CDR3nt: TGTGCCAGCACGGCATGGACGGGGGGCTCCCAAGAGACCCAGTACTTC
abundance: NA
d_gene: NA
v_gene: TRBV6-2/TRBV6-3
j_gene: TRBJ2-5

CDR3aa: CASSDRVQETQYF
CDR3nt: TGTGCCAGCAGTGACAGGGTGCAAGAGACCCAGTACTTC
abundance: many
d_gene: TRBD1
v_gene: TRBV12-3/TRBV12-4
j_gene: TRBJ2-5

CDR3aa: CASSFPGGVTDTQYF
CDR3nt: TGTGCCAGCAGTTTCCCCGGGGGGGTAACAGATACGCAGTATTTT
abundance: many
d_gene: TRBD2
v_gene: TRBV12-3/TRBV12-4
j_gene: TRBJ2-3

CDR3aa: CASSDGQEVGELFF
CDR3nt: TGTGCCAGCAGTGACGGACAGGAGGTCGGGGAGCTGTTTTTT
abundance: NA
d_gene: TRBD1
v_gene: TRBV6-4
j_gene: TRBJ2-2

CDR3aa: CAISESGNLQETQYF
CDR3nt: TGTGCCATCAGTGAGTCAGGCAACCTCCAAGAGACCCAGTACTTC
abundance: NA
d_gene: NA
v_gene: TRBV10-3
j_gene: TRBJ2-5

CDR3aa: CASSLVGTGSSYEQYF
CDR3nt: TGTGCCAGCAGCTTAGTCGGGACAGGGAGCTCCTACGAGCAGTACTTC
abundance: few
d_gene: TRBD1
v_gene: TRBV7-2
j_gene: TRBJ2-7

CDR3aa: CASSLIGQGDYGYTF
CDR3nt: TGCGCCAGCAGCTTGATCGGACAGGGGGACTATGGCTACACCTTC
abundance: NA
d_gene: TRBD1
v_gene: TRBV5-1
j_gene: TRBJ1-2

CDR3aa: CASSHAASYEQYF
CDR3nt: TGTGCCAGCAGCCACGCAGCGTCCTACGAGCAGTACTTC
abundance: many
d_gene: NA
v_gene: TRBV25-1
j_gene: TRBJ2-7

CDR3aa: CATTPSSSGGFAGELFF
CDR3nt: TGTGCCACCACCCCTAGCTCTTCGGGAGGTTTCGCCGGGGAGCTGTTTTTT
abundance: many
d_gene: TRBD2
v_gene: TRBV28
j_gene: TRBJ2-2

CDR3aa: CASSLDTLKGYGYTF
CDR3nt: TGTGCCAGCAGTTTGGACACCTTGAAAGGCTATGGCTACACCTTC
abundance: many
d_gene: NA
v_gene: TRBV2
j_gene: TRBJ1-2

CDR3aa: CASTWRVTEAFF
CDR3nt: TGTGCCAGCACCTGGAGGGTCACTGAAGCTTTCTTT
abundance: many
d_gene: NA
v_gene: TRBV7-2
j_gene: TRBJ1-1

CDR3aa: CASSYRDRVREQFF
CDR3nt: TGTGCCAGCAGTTATCGGGACAGGGTCAGGGAGCAGTTCTTC
abundance: few
d_gene: TRBD1
v_gene: TRBV3-1
j_gene: TRBJ2-1

CDR3aa: CASSLGQGAEGYTF
CDR3nt: TGCGCCAGCAGCCTTGGACAGGGGGCAGAAGGCTACACCTTC
abundance: few
d_gene: TRBD1
v_gene: TRBV4-3
j_gene: TRBJ1-2

CDR3aa: CASRQQGGTEAFF
CDR3nt: TGTGCCAGCAGGCAACAGGGGGGCACTGAAGCTTTCTTT
abundance: few
d_gene: TRBD1
v_gene: TRBV5-4
j_gene: TRBJ1-1

CDR3aa: CASSLDKETQYF
CDR3nt: TGCGCCAGCAGCTTGGACAAAGAGACCCAGTACTTC
abundance: NA
d_gene: NA
v_gene: TRBV5-1
j_gene: TRBJ2-5

CDR3aa: CASSRDRASEEQFF
CDR3nt: TGCGCCAGCAGCCGGGACAGGGCGTCGGAGGAGCAGTTCTTC
abundance: once
d_gene: TRBD1
v_gene: TRBV4-3
j_gene: TRBJ2-1

CDR3aa: CASSFPGPGNTIYF
CDR3nt: TGTGCCAGCAGTTTCCCAGGGCCCGGAAACACCATATATTTT
abundance: few
d_gene: NA
v_gene: TRBV28
j_gene: TRBJ1-3

CDR3aa: CASTVLGGNTEAFF
CDR3nt: TGTGCCAGTACTGTGCTCGGGGGGAACACTGAAGCTTTCTTT
abundance: many
d_gene: NA
v_gene: TRBV19
j_gene: TRBJ1-1

CDR3aa: CASSLGQSRNEKLFF
CDR3nt: TGTGCCAGCAGCTTAGGTCAGAGCCGTAATGAAAAACTGTTTTTT
abundance: many
d_gene: NA
v_gene: TRBV7-2
j_gene: TRBJ1-4

CDR3aa: CASSNLAIGTEAFF
CDR3nt: TGTGCCAGCAGTAACCTTGCGATCGGCACTGAAGCTTTCTTT
abundance: many
d_gene: NA
v_gene: TRBV12-3/TRBV12-4
j_gene: TRBJ1-1

CDR3aa: CASSQDFGASTDTQYF
CDR3nt: TGTGCCAGCAGCCAAGATTTCGGGGCAAGCACAGATACGCAGTATTTT
abundance: many
d_gene: NA
v_gene: TRBV3-1
j_gene: TRBJ2-3

CDR3aa: CATIGQGAPGANVLTF
CDR3nt: TGTGCCACAATTGGGCAGGGGGCGCCTGGGGCCAACGTCCTGACTTTC
abundance: many
d_gene: TRBD1
v_gene: TRBV10-3
j_gene: TRBJ2-6

CDR3aa: CSASLGGSGNTIYF
CDR3nt: TGCAGTGCTAGCTTAGGGGGTTCTGGAAACACCATATATTTT
abundance: many
d_gene: NA
v_gene: TRBV20-1
j_gene: TRBJ1-3

CDR3aa: CSGRLAGDTQYF
CDR3nt: TGCAGTGGTAGGCTGGCGGGAGATACGCAGTATTTT
abundance: NA
d_gene: NA
v_gene: TRBV20-1
j_gene: TRBJ2-3

CDR3aa: CASRVGGVHGNTIYF
CDR3nt: TGTGCCTCCAGGGTCGGTGGTGTTCACGGAAACACCATATATTTT
abundance: NA
d_gene: NA
v_gene: TRBV13
j_gene: TRBJ1-3

CDR3aa: CASRARIGSTGELFF
CDR3nt: TGTGCCAGCAGAGCGAGGATAGGAAGCACCGGGGAGCTGTTTTTT
abundance: many
d_gene: NA
v_gene: TRBV2
j_gene: TRBJ2-2